This T cell receptor beta chain was captured in a study of response to subunit inactivated influenza vaccine. Trimming cost V 1 base and J 5 bases, with 8 bases left between them. The CDR3 has 13 amino acids. Germline-derived CDR1 and CDR2 are SGHTA and FQGNSA. This clonotype was detected a few times. Its antigen is undetermined. TCRdb processed the RT-PCR reads anew with MiXCR; each CDR3 protein has one entry. There are 500,000 to 600,000 distinct CDR3 sequences in the sample; approximately 7.1% occur only once, and under 15% lies in the top ten. Findings of the study overall: Only a handful of new T cells, the authors suggested, are recruited with each seasonal influenza vaccination.

The specimen was PBMCs from blood, collected around 25 months after vaccination. The receptor's source is a man aged 50-75 years who received an inactivated influenza vaccine. The chain is built from TRBV7-2 and TRBJ2-5; no clear D gene. The CDR3 DNA follows: TGTGCCAGCAGCTTAGACCGCATCGAGACCCAGTACTTC. Translating it yields CASSLDRIETQYF.